This T cell receptor (beta chain) was captured by sequencing in a study of cytomegalovirus exposure and HLA in healthy donors. Amplification used 60 Vbeta primers and 13 Jbeta primers. Some clones are missing from TCRdb's copy, which holds only in-frame ones; the method was immunoSEQ multiplex PCR. The sample consists of 75,000 to 100,000 clones, about 81% of them appearing once. The CDR3 runs 10 residues. The germline gives CDR1 SEHNR, CDR2 FQNEAQ (reference sequence). As concerns this clone: A junction boundary mismatches the germline segment, possibly from a read error.

V and J are TRBV7-9 and TRBJ2-3; TRBD2 might be the D (5 bases). Material for sequencing was PBMCs. The source of this sequence is a man in his forties in good health and CMV-seropositive. For the CDR3, the DNA is TGTTCCAGCAGCGAGGGTACGCAGTATTTT. Translating it yields CSSSEGTQYF.